This TCR beta chain derives from a study of shared clonotypes between healthy human individuals (dated by TCRdb to about 2020). Regarding the study in general: The cohort comprised a couple of women and three men aged 18 to 49 years. For each donor, CD4 naive and CD4 memory were each run on three plates, CD8 naive on two plates, and CD8 memory on one plate. The study deeply sequenced blood TCR repertoires of about 5 healthy adults to estimate repertoire size and the extent of clonotype sharing between individuals. Libraries were prepared and TCR repertoires were sequenced by different laboratories using diverse techniques, in order to increase sequencing depth and limit assay-specific biases. Per donor, leukapheresis produced somewhere between about 0.85 and 9.5 billion PBMCs. Here is what the overall study found, with its caveats: The small number of donors limited the genetic and exposure-history diversity represented. Sampling was limited to blood, and TCR repertoires in tissue likely differ from TCR repertoires in blood. Even with the large sequencing depth, rarefaction of the sorted-subset datasets indicated that sequencing was incomplete. Estimated clonotype richness was generally larger for naive than for memory subsets. Clonotypes shared by all four sorted-subset donors showed higher generation probabilities than non-shared clonotypes. Pairwise subsampling indicated that sequencing depth was expected to affect the degree of clonotype sharing among donors. Across several donors, roughly 5.1% of naive CD4, roughly 3.5% of naive CD8, under 2.5% of memory CD4, and about 0.44% of memory CD8 clonotypes were shared.

Using the deep immunoSEQ assay, multiplex PCR amplified TCR CDR3 regions from genomic DNA. Extracted genomic DNA from each cell subset was spread evenly across all wells of several immunoSEQ 96-well plates, with each plate serving as a replicate. For sorted subsets, 200 to 250 ng genomic DNA, equal to tens of thousands of T cell genomes, was loaded into each replicate PCR. Purified libraries were quantified with a Qubit 3.0 fluorometer, sized on a Bioanalyzer 2100, and re-quantified with the KAPA Library Quantification kit. Every immunoSEQ 96-well plate was sequenced on a dedicated single-read 150-cycle Illumina NextSeq 550 flow cell. The study's processing was this. The immunoSEQ output contained only junctional sequences without quality scores, so filtering could not match that applied to full-length reads. To assign V/J genes and CDR3, sequences were annotated using PyIR, a Python wrapper for IgBLAST v1.9, with IMGT germline references. Reads were filtered out if the reads had weak V/J assignments (E-value above 1e-6), no CDR3, stop codons, out-of-frame junctions, or ambiguous translated residues. V3J clonotypes were defined as sequences sharing the same inferred V gene, J gene, and CDR3 amino acid sequence. Percentage overlap between repertoires was computed as shared unique clonotypes divided by the size of the smaller repertoire. Richness of each repertoire was evaluated using RTK rarefaction, the Chao1 estimator, and Recon v2.1 estimates of unobserved clonotypes. Generation probabilities were computed with OLGA for all TCRbeta clonotypes obtained by the gDNA method from a few donors. TCRdb took this table from immuneACCESS and kept in-frame rearrangements with V and J called. Such tables lack part of the clones; where checked against another copy, unresolved V genes explain under half of the gap, and the rest is unexplained. The D gene and trimming were derived from the DNA, and the V and J assignments and clone size from that table. The sample yields over a million clones; around 97% were counted once. The biggest ten clones account for approximately 1.2% of the sample.

Trimming takes 5 bases from V and 0 bases from J, and the germline ends sit 8 bases apart. The CDR3 runs 15 residues from the cysteine to the phenylalanine. Of the read, only the CDR3 DNA is kept; its 45 bases are in frame from base 1. The CDR1 and CDR2 encoded by the germline V gene are SGHVS and FQNEAQ. Donors were healthy HIV-negative adults with no recently reported acute infections or vaccinations. Every donor was a Caucasian adult living in Nashville, Tennessee, USA. CD4+ T cells were enriched by magnetic negative selection, after which naive cells were positively selected on CD45RA and the negative fraction was taken as the memory subset. After blood collection by leukapheresis, PBMCs were isolated using Ficoll-Histopaque density gradient centrifugation and then cryopreserved in the vapor phase of liquid nitrogen. Analytical flow cytometry was used to check the purity and quantity of every magnetically sorted T cell population. From each sorted fraction, genomic DNA was isolated and quantified by UV absorbance on a Nanodrop 2000c.

A remark on this clone: Its antigen is unknown. Nothing much larger sits one base from this clone, and base qualities are not available.

The rearrangement joined TRBV7-8 to TRBJ2-6; the D gene assignment is ambiguous. The specimen sequenced was naive CD4+ T cells sorted from blood. Read against the paper, the sample's cell subset or site label means: CD45RA+ positively selected. The receptor was derived from a man between 25 and 39 years old in good health. Read as DNA, the sequence is TGTGCCAGCAGCGCCCAGGACTCTGGGGCCAACGTCCTGACTTTC. This translates into CASSAQDSGANVLTF.